Below are 8 T cell receptor beta chains sequenced from a single sample in a study of blood T cell repertoires in COVID-19. Sequenced by immunoSEQ multiplex PCR; TCRdb stores in-frame clones only, minus some. Among around 140,000 clones, around nine tenths were seen once, and the ten largest hold 8.6%. The sample taken for sequencing was peripheral blood. All receptors come from a woman aged 45-59 years with active or convalescent COVID-19.

The chain has TRBV3-1 (or the pseudogene TRBV3-2) and TRBJ2-3; a weak D match, TRBD2 (5 bases). The germline gives CDR1 LGHDT, CDR2 YNNKEL (reference sequence). There are 13 residues in the CDR3. Trimming left V 1 base short and J 5 bases short, with 7 bases between. This CDR3 is CASSQAGLDTQYF. The CDR3, as DNA: TGTGCCAGCAGCCAAGCGGGGTTAGATACGCAGTATTTT.

The chain has TRBV18 and TRBJ1-1, with 9 bases matching TRBD1. This CDR3 contains 14 residues. Germline V CDR1 and CDR2: KGHSH, LQKENI. Unmatched junction bases numbered 4, after V lost 7 bases and J lost 1 base. The CDR3 DNA reads as TGTGCCAGCTTCCCGGGACAGGGGAACACTGAAGCTTTCTTT. This codes for CASFPGQGNTEAFF.

The chain recombines TRBV5-5 with TRBJ2-3, with D possibly being TRBD1 (5 bases). Trimming left V 2 bases short and J 1 base short, with 11 bases between. CDR3 length: 15 residues. Germline V gene data show CDR1 as SGHKS and CDR2 as YYEKEE (reference sequence). The CDR3 spells CASSFRGFGTDTQYF. The CDR3 DNA reads TGTGCCAGCAGCTTTAGGGGTTTCGGCACAGATACGCAGTATTTT.

This clone was seen a handful of times. The J gene is TRBJ2-2, the V gene TRBV4-1; D gene unclear. The CDR3 extends over 13 amino acids. Germline assignment: CDR1 MGHRA and CDR2 YSYEKL. V was pared by 2 bases and J by 2 bases, with 3 bases between. The chain's CDR3 is CASSQPNTGELFF. The DNA for the CDR3 is TGCGCCAGCAGCCAACCAAACACCGGGGAGCTGTTTTTT.

In the case of this clone: In the same sample, other DNA sequences code for this CDR3. The rearrangement uses TRBV19 and TRBJ1-2; TRBD1 matches 7 bases. J gave up 5 bases and V 3 bases, and 3 bases lay outside the gene matches. This CDR3 is 13 amino acids long. The V gene's germline CDR1 is LNHDA and CDR2 SQIVND (reference sequence). The CDR3 sequence is CASSIGTAYGYTF. Written as DNA, the CDR3 is TGTGCCAGTAGTATCGGGACAGCTTATGGCTACACCTTC.

The rearrangement links TRBV25-1 to TRBJ1-1; D not resolved. CDR1 and CDR2 (germline): MGHDK, SYGVNS. The germline V and J ends were trimmed by 3 bases and 4 bases, with 15 bases remaining between them. The CDR3 is 15 amino acids. CDR3 coding DNA: TGTGCCAGCAGTGACGGAGGGATGAGAGGCACTGAAGCTTTCTTT. It specifies CASSDGGMRGTEAFF.

The rearrangement links TRBV30 to TRBJ1-3, with D unclear. Germline V lookup: CDR1 GTSNPN, CDR2 SVGIG (reference sequence). Trimming stripped 0 bases from V and 3 bases from J, with 9 bases between. The CDR3 covers 14 residues. As DNA, the CDR3 is TGTGCCTGGAGTGTGGGAGGGAGTGGAAACACCATATATTTT. Protein: CAWSVGGSGNTIYF.

This clone was observed a handful of times. The V and J genes are TRBV7-2 and TRBJ1-2; the match to TRBD1 covers 8 bases. This CDR3 is 13 amino acids long. The germline V gene has CDR1 SGHTA and CDR2 FQGNSA. J was trimmed by 2 bases and V by 7 bases; bases with no gene match: 3. Written as DNA, the CDR3 is TGTGCCAGCACCCGGACAGGGAACTATGGCTACACCTTC. The encoded protein is CASTRTGNYGYTF.